Listed below are T cell receptor beta chains from one sample, sequenced in a study of cytomegalovirus exposure and HLA in healthy donors. TCRdb's table, derived via immunoSEQ multiplex PCR, lists solely in-frame clones and lacks some. The sample has tens of thousands of clones; approximately 91% are singletons. The sequenced sample was PBMCs. The receptors were sampled from a man between 18 and 29 years old in good health and CMV-seronegative. Each CDR3 is given with its conserved first and last residue. Each record gives: V gene, CDR3 length, J gene, D gene, CDR3 DNA, CDR3 protein. The D gene is left open where the match is weak.

v_gene: TRBV7-2
len: 15
j_gene: TRBJ1-2
d_gene: .
CDR3nt: TGTGCCAGCAGCGGGCTGATGGTTCTTAACTATGGCTACACCTTC
CDR3aa: CASSGLMVLNYGYTF

v_gene: TRBV28
len: 13
j_gene: TRBJ2-1
d_gene: .
CDR3nt: TGTGCCAGCAGTTTGGGCTTCTCCAATGAGCAGTTCTTC
CDR3aa: CASSLGFSNEQFF

v_gene: TRBV29-1
len: 14
j_gene: TRBJ2-7
d_gene: .
CDR3nt: TGCAGCGTTGATGGGGGGAAGGAGGGCTACGAGCAGTACTTC
CDR3aa: CSVDGGKEGYEQYF

v_gene: TRBV5-1
len: 15
j_gene: TRBJ1-1
d_gene: TRBD1
CDR3nt: TGCGCCAGCAGCTTGTCGGGACAGGGGGACACTGAAGCTTTCTTT
CDR3aa: CASSLSGQGDTEAFF

v_gene: TRBV7-8
len: 15
j_gene: TRBJ2-5
d_gene: TRBD2
CDR3nt: TGTGCCAGCAGCTTAGGGGGGGGGTCCTGGGAGACCCAGTACTTC
CDR3aa: CASSLGGGSWETQYF

v_gene: TRBV4-2
len: 14
j_gene: TRBJ2-7
d_gene: .
CDR3nt: TGTGCCAGCAGCCGCCTTACAGATTTATACGAGCAGTACTTC
CDR3aa: CASSRLTDLYEQYF

v_gene: TRBV19
len: 15
j_gene: TRBJ2-5
d_gene: TRBD2
CDR3nt: TGTGCCAGTAGTATTCTTGCGGGAGGGCAAGAGACCCAGTACTTC
CDR3aa: CASSILAGGQETQYF

v_gene: TRBV9
len: 16
j_gene: TRBJ2-3
d_gene: TRBD2
CDR3nt: TGTGCCAGCAGCGAGGGGACTAGCGGAAACACAGATACGCAGTATTTT
CDR3aa: CASSEGTSGNTDTQYF

v_gene: TRBV28
len: 15
j_gene: TRBJ2-1
d_gene: .
CDR3nt: TGTGCCAGCAGTACTGGAACCTCAGGGTACAATGAGCAGTTCTTC
CDR3aa: CASSTGTSGYNEQFF

v_gene: TRBV10-3
len: 20
j_gene: TRBJ2-2
d_gene: .
CDR3nt: TGTGCCATCAGTGAGTCGCATTGGTGGAACTACCTATACAACACCGGGGAGCTGTTTTTT
CDR3aa: CAISESHWWNYLYNTGELFF